This note documents a single TCR beta chain sequence. A second PCR of 7 to 11 cycles used a sample-barcoded 5' primer and a J-beta primer mix. Every sample gave at least 3 million paired-end reads containing CDR3. Using its own MiXCR run on the 5' RACE reads, TCRdb lists one record per CDR3 protein. This table holds 650,000 to 950,000 distinct CDR3 sequences, 40% to 50% found once. This CDR3 contains 16 residues. J gave up 5 bases and V 2 bases, and 11 bases lay outside the gene matches. Per germline, CDR1 MNHEY and CDR2 SVGEGT. The data were taken from a study of blood T cells in healthy people across ages. Drawing of peripheral blood yielded about 9.6 milliliters from each donor.

The sequencing input was blood. The TCR sequence derives from a man aged 55 to 70 in good health. V is TRBV6-2 or TRBV6-3 and J is TRBJ1-2; TRBD1 matches 7 bases. This CDR3 reads CASSYGPAGGSYGYTF. CDR3 DNA: TGTGCCAGCAGTTACGGACCGGCAGGGGGGAGTTATGGCTACACCTTC.